The rows below give T cell receptor beta chains drawn from one sample of a study of blood T cell repertoires in COVID-19. Clones were sequenced by immunoSEQ multiplex PCR, and TCRdb holds only the in-frame ones, with some missing. In the table there are roughly 440,000 clones, about nine tenths of which are singletons. The sequenced sample was peripheral blood. These receptors were collected from a woman in her fifties or sixties with COVID-19, enrolled during active disease. Both conserved end residues are part of each CDR3. The order of the fields is D gene, V gene, J gene, clone size, CDR3 protein, CDR3 DNA. D genes are given only for firm matches. The size field is filled for only some rows; it gives once, few, many or a size class.

TRBD1	TRBV6-6	TRBJ1-2	once	CASSYEGARYGYTF	TGTGCCAGCAGTTACGAGGGGGCTAGATATGGCTACACCTTC
TRBD1	TRBV6-6	TRBJ2-5	-	CASTYPGTGVMETQYF	TGTGCCAGCACCTACCCTGGGACAGGGGTTATGGAGACCCAGTACTTC
-	TRBV27	TRBJ2-2	-	CASSTGYASGELFF	TGTGCCAGCAGCACAGGGTACGCATCCGGGGAGCTGTTTTTT
-	TRBV30	TRBJ1-1	-	CAWSVHKNTEAFF	TGTGCCTGGAGTGTACACAAGAACACTGAAGCTTTCTTT
TRBD1	TRBV27	TRBJ2-3	-	CASSPRQGEQYF	TGTGCCAGCAGCCCTAGACAGGGCGAGCAGTATTTT
-	TRBV4-1	TRBJ2-3	few	CASSQDYSTDTQYF	TGCGCCAGCAGCCAAGACTATTCCACAGATACGCAGTATTTT
TRBD2	TRBV28	TRBJ2-3	-	CASRPTAGGGTDTQYF	TGTGCCAGCAGACCAACAGCGGGGGGTGGCACAGATACGCAGTATTTT
-	TRBV10-3	TRBJ1-1	-	CAISEPHLSGMNTEAFF	TGTGCCATCAGTGAGCCCCATCTGTCCGGGATGAACACTGAAGCTTTCTTT
-	TRBV10-2	TRBJ2-3	-	CASTGLLWDTQYF	TGCGCCAGCACGGGGTTATTATGGGATACGCAGTATTTT
-	TRBV7-9	TRBJ1-5	-	CASSFEARQPQHF	TGTGCCAGCAGCTTCGAGGCCCGTCAGCCCCAGCATTTT
-	TRBV29-1	TRBJ2-3	-	CSVWGGSSTDTQYF	TGCAGCGTCTGGGGGGGCTCTAGCACAGATACGCAGTATTTT
TRBD1	TRBV9	TRBJ2-5	-	CASSVGTGTGYETQYF	TGTGCCAGCAGCGTCGGGACCGGGACAGGGTACGAGACCCAGTACTTC
-	TRBV30	TRBJ1-1	once	CAWKAPSGTEAFF	TGTGCCTGGAAAGCCCCCTCCGGGACAGAAGCTTTCTTT
-	TRBV9	TRBJ1-1	-	CASSVGGPTNTEAFF	TGTGCCAGCAGCGTAGGGGGGCCGACGAACACTGAAGCTTTCTTT
-	TRBV18	TRBJ2-3	-	CASSARGGVTDTQYF	TGTGCCAGCTCCGCCAGAGGGGGTGTCACAGATACGCAGTATTTT
-	TRBV5-6	TRBJ2-7	-	CASTRRTRAASSYEQYF	TGTGCCAGCACCCGCAGAACCAGGGCGGCCAGCTCCTACGAGCAGTACTTC
-	TRBV7-9	TRBJ1-1	-	CASSRTENEAFF	TGTGCCAGCAGCCGGACAGAGAATGAAGCTTTCTTT
TRBD1	TRBV5-1	TRBJ2-2	-	CASSLGQGVNTGELFF	TGCGCCAGCAGCTTGGGACAGGGAGTGAACACCGGGGAGCTGTTTTTT
-	TRBV5-1	TRBJ1-5	-	CASSLNGQDQPQHF	TGCGCCAGCAGCTTGAACGGTCAAGATCAGCCCCAGCATTTT
-	TRBV6-1	TRBJ1-1	-	CASSEGGHLNTEAFF	TGTGCCAGCAGTGAAGGGGGACATTTGAACACTGAAGCTTTCTTT
TRBD2	TRBV5-1	TRBJ2-1	-	CASSLSTGGRLDEQFF	TGCGCCAGCAGCTTGTCTACGGGGGGGCGTCTGGATGAGCAGTTCTTC
TRBD1	TRBV30	TRBJ1-2	-	CAWKSLDRGGYTF	TGTGCCTGGAAATCCCTGGACAGGGGGGGCTACACCTTC
-	TRBV7-3	TRBJ2-2	-	CASSSRSDSGELFF	TGTGCCAGCAGCTCCCGCAGCGACAGCGGGGAGCTGTTTTTT
TRBD1	TRBV5-3	TRBJ1-2	once	CARSLDRGQGYTF	TGTGCCAGAAGCTTGGACAGGGGGCAGGGCTACACCTTC
-	TRBV19	TRBJ1-5	-	CASRGTGYGPQHF	TGTGCCTCCCGGGGTACAGGGTATGGGCCCCAGCATTTT
TRBD1	TRBV24-1	TRBJ1-1	-	CATSDSSRQGGNTEAFF	TGTGCCACCAGTGATTCTTCAAGACAGGGAGGGAACACTGAAGCTTTCTTT
-	TRBV6-5	TRBJ1-1	-	CASTRRGTEAFF	TGTGCCAGCACCCGGCGGGGCACTGAAGCTTTCTTT
-	TRBV7-2	TRBJ2-1	-	CASSLGPFGEQFF	TGTGCCAGCAGCTTAGGTCCGTTCGGTGAGCAGTTCTTC
TRBD2	TRBV30	TRBJ2-1	-	CAWSVLADYNEQFF	TGTGCCTGGAGTGTACTAGCGGATTACAATGAGCAGTTCTTC
TRBD1	TRBV29-1	TRBJ1-1	once	CSAQGQGKTEAFF	TGCAGCGCACAGGGACAGGGGAAAACTGAAGCTTTCTTT
-	TRBV9	TRBJ2-1	-	CASTIQVLSSYNEQFF	TGTGCCAGCACCATACAGGTTCTAAGCTCCTACAATGAGCAGTTCTTC
TRBD1	TRBV6-4	TRBJ2-2	-	CASSPGTGNTGELFF	TGTGCCAGCAGCCCTGGGACAGGGAACACCGGGGAGCTGTTTTTT
TRBD2	TRBV7-7	TRBJ2-1	-	CASSLSPWTSFFF	TGTGCCAGCAGCTTAAGTCCCTGGACTAGCTTCTTCTTC
-	TRBV15	TRBJ2-1	-	CATTLMGASNEQFF	TGTGCCACCACTCTGATGGGGGCTTCCAATGAGCAGTTCTTC
TRBD2	TRBV2	TRBJ2-2	-	CASNEAGGSTGELFF	TGTGCCAGCAATGAGGCGGGGGGGAGCACCGGGGAGCTGTTTTTT
-	TRBV4-1	TRBJ1-1	-	CASSQVSGRIRTEAFF	TGCGCCAGCAGCCAAGTTTCTGGGCGAATTAGGACTGAAGCTTTCTTT
-	TRBV3-1/TRBV3-2	TRBJ1-1	-	CASSQDRGTEAFF	TGTGCCAGCAGCCAAGATCGGGGCACTGAAGCTTTCTTT
TRBD2	TRBV3-1/TRBV3-2	TRBJ2-2	-	CASSQVAGPGELFF	TGTGCCAGCAGCCAAGTAGCGGGGCCCGGGGAGCTGTTTTTT
-	TRBV7-9	TRBJ1-1	-	CASSLAAGSVNTEAFF	TGTGCCAGCAGCTTAGCGGCAGGTTCGGTGAACACTGAAGCTTTCTTT
TRBD1	TRBV11-2	TRBJ1-1	-	CASSLVRAQGATGMVFF	TGTGCCAGCAGCTTAGTGCGAGCTCAGGGGGCGACAGGTATGGTTTTCTTT
-	TRBV30	TRBJ1-1	few	CAWIPGYKNTEAFF	TGTGCCTGGATCCCGGGATATAAGAACACTGAAGCTTTCTTT
-	TRBV5-4	TRBJ1-2	-	CASSPGLFAANYGYTF	TGTGCCAGCAGCCCGGGGTTGTTCGCCGCTAACTATGGCTACACCTTC
TRBD2	TRBV3-1/TRBV3-2	TRBJ2-3	-	CASSLGLAGGPTDTQYF	TGTGCCAGCAGCCTGGGACTAGCGGGGGGGCCCACAGATACGCAGTATTTT
TRBD2	TRBV19	TRBJ2-1	-	CASSIDGGGGAGEQFF	TGTGCCAGTAGTATAGATGGCGGCGGGGGGGCAGGAGAGCAGTTCTTC
TRBD1	TRBV6-6	TRBJ1-2	-	CATSTLDRGNGYTF	TGTGCCACCTCGACCCTAGACAGGGGCAATGGCTACACCTTC
-	TRBV19	TRBJ2-4	-	CASSIPDRDIQYF	TGTGCCAGTAGTATACCCGATCGGGACATTCAGTACTTC
-	TRBV11-3	TRBJ2-2	-	CASSPSIGGYTGELFF	TGTGCCAGCAGTCCCTCCATAGGGGGTTACACCGGGGAGCTGTTTTTT
-	TRBV6-5	TRBJ2-2	-	CASKGGVTGELFF	TGTGCCAGCAAAGGGGGGGTCACCGGGGAGCTGTTTTTT
-	TRBV30	TRBJ2-3	-	CAWNGGADTQYF	TGTGCCTGGAATGGAGGGGCAGATACGCAGTATTTT
-	TRBV25-1	TRBJ2-3	-	CASSFQGTDTQYF	TGTGCCAGCAGTTTTCAGGGCACAGATACGCAGTATTTT
TRBD1	TRBV28	TRBJ2-1	-	CASSYLQGANEQFF	TGTGCCAGCAGTTATCTCCAGGGGGCTAATGAGCAGTTCTTC
-	TRBV19	TRBJ2-7	once	CASSLTRAGSRYEQYF	TGTGCCAGTAGTCTCACCCGAGCGGGCAGCCGATACGAGCAGTACTTC
TRBD1	TRBV3-1/TRBV3-2	TRBJ2-7	-	CASSHFMGQGFQYEQYF	TGTGCCAGCAGCCACTTTATGGGACAGGGGTTCCAATACGAGCAGTACTTC
-	TRBV5-4	TRBJ1-2	-	CASRESEDLIANYGYTF	TGTGCCAGCAGAGAAAGCGAGGATCTTATAGCTAACTATGGCTACACCTTC
TRBD1	TRBV29-1	TRBJ1-2	once	CSASPPTGGGYGYTF	TGCAGCGCCTCTCCCCCGACAGGGGGAGGCTATGGCTACACCTTC
TRBD1	TRBV7-9	TRBJ1-6	-	CASSRTGSNSPLHF	TGTGCCAGCAGCAGGACAGGGAGTAATTCACCCCTCCACTTT
-	TRBV19	TRBJ1-1	-	CASSITRNTEAFF	TGTGCCAGTAGTATAACACGGAACACTGAAGCTTTCTTT
-	TRBV7-9	TRBJ2-1	-	CASSLAGGSEQFF	TGTGCCAGCAGCTTAGCCGGGGGATCTGAGCAGTTCTTC
TRBD1	TRBV28	TRBJ1-4	few	CASSSWDRGKEKLFF	TGTGCCAGCAGTTCGTGGGACAGGGGAAAGGAAAAACTGTTTTTT